This T cell receptor beta chain comes out of a study of T-cell memory formation after mild COVID-19. Study-wide background: TCR clusters largely stayed donor specific.

Study-level points and caveats: Clones shrinking from day 15 to 85 showed even CD4/CD8 mixes; later expanders tilted CD4+. CD4+ contracting clones were mainly CM and EM; CD8+ ones, EMRA.

Trimming left V 3 bases short and J 8 bases short, with 20 bases between. The CDR3 is 15 amino acids. Germline V gene data show CDR1 as SGHRS and CDR2 as YFSETQ. About this clonotype itself: Its antigen remains unidentified.

In TCRdb, the 5' RACE reads were re-called with MiXCR into one record per CDR3 protein. The sample holds roughly 120,000 distinct CDR3 sequences; 22% are singletons and the top ten take about 42%. The chain carries TRBV5-1 and TRBJ1-2; tentative D call: TRBD1 (5 bases). The sequenced sample consisted of PBMCs or a T cell subset sorted from them (not recorded which). This TCR was sampled from a man in his late teens or twenties who had mild COVID-19 (a few samples of this study predate the infection). Cell type and time point are not known. CDR3 residues: CASSSWQGGLEGYTF. The CDR3 DNA is TGCGCCAGCAGCTCTTGGCAGGGAGGCTTGGAAGGCTACACCTTC.